A single sample is the source of the 6 T cell receptor beta chains below, sequenced in a study of blood T cell repertoires in COVID-19. Produced via immunoSEQ multiplex PCR; TCRdb's table is partial and in-frame only. There are about 81,000 clones in the sample; approximately 78% occur only once, and approximately 7% lies in the top ten. The sequencing input was peripheral blood. Source of these receptors: a human donor in a cohort sampled during active COVID-19.

V gene TRBV7-8 combines with J gene TRBJ2-5; the match to TRBD1 covers 12 bases. The trim removed 0 bases at V and 5 bases at J, leaving 4 bases unmatched. This CDR3 has 16 residues. Germline CDR1 and CDR2: SGHVS and FQNEAQ. The CDR3 DNA reads TGTGCCAGCAGCTTAGCCGGGACAGGGGGCGGGGAGACCCAGTACTTC. Its translation: CASSLAGTGGGETQYF.

The V call is TRBV12-3 or TRBV12-4, the J call TRBJ2-5; D is unresolved. This CDR3 has 12 amino acids. Deletions cut 7 bases from V and 2 bases from J, with 8 bases between. CDR3 amino acids: CASMRQQETQYF. The CDR3 DNA reads TGTGCCAGCATGAGGCAACAAGAGACCCAGTACTTC.

J is TRBJ2-7 and V is TRBV3-1 (or the pseudogene TRBV3-2); tentative D call: TRBD2 (5 bases). Germline lookup yields CDR1 LGHDT and CDR2 YNNKEL (reference sequence). V lost 6 bases, J lost 5 bases, and 8 bases lay in between. The CDR3 runs 11 residues. CDR3 protein: CASSLAHEQYF. The DNA for the CDR3 is TGTGCCAGCAGTCTAGCCCACGAGCAGTACTTC.

The rearrangement links TRBV2 to TRBJ2-5; D ambiguous. Germline V gene data show CDR1 as SNHLY and CDR2 as FYNNEI. V lost 6 bases and J 2 bases, leaving 4 bases between the germline ends. This CDR3 comprises 11 residues. CDR3 DNA: TGTGCCAGCAGGTTACAAGAGACCCAGTACTTC. Encoded protein: CASRLQETQYF.

The genes are TRBV3-1 (or the pseudogene TRBV3-2) and TRBJ1-2; 8 bases line up with TRBD1. The ends lost 4 bases at V and 8 bases at J; junction bases unmatched: 9. The CDR3 consists of 14 residues. CDR1 and CDR2 (germline): LGHDT, YNNKEL (reference sequence). The CDR3 loop reads CASSPGQGTYGYTF. In nucleotides, the CDR3 is TGTGCCAGCAGCCCTGGACAGGGTACGTACGGCTACACCTTC.

This chain joins TRBV18 and TRBJ1-5, with D perhaps TRBD1 (5 bases). The CDR3 runs 17 residues. CDR1 is KGHSH, CDR2 LQKENI, per germline. V lost 0 bases and J 5 bases, leaving 17 bases between the germline ends. In DNA form, the CDR3 reads TGTGCCAGCTCACCACCGAATTTGAGGCAGGGCCATCAGCCCCAGCATTTT. Translated: CASSPPNLRQGHQPQHF.